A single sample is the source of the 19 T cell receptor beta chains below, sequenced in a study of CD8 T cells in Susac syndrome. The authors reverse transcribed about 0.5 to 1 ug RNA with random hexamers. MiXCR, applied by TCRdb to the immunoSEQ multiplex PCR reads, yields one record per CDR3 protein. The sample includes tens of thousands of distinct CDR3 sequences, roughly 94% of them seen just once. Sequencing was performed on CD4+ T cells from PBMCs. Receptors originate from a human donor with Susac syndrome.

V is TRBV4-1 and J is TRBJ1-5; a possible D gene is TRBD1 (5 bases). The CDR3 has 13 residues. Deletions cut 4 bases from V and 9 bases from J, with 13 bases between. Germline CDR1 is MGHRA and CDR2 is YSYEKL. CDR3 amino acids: CASSRIQGGPQHF. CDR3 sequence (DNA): TGCGCCAGCAGCCGAATCCAGGGAGGGCCCCAGCATTTT.

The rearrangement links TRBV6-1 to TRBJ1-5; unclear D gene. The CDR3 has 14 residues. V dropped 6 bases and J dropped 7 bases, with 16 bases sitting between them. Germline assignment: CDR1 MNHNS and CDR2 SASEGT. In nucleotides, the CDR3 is TGTGCCAGCAGCACCCAGTGGGATGGACAGCCCCAGCATTTT. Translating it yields CASSTQWDGQPQHF.

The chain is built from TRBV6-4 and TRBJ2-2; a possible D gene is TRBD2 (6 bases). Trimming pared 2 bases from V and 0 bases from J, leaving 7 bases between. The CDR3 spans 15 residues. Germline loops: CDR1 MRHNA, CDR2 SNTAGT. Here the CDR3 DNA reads TGTGCCAGCAGTGACGGGGGGTCGAACACCGGGGAGCTGTTTTTT. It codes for CASSDGGSNTGELFF.

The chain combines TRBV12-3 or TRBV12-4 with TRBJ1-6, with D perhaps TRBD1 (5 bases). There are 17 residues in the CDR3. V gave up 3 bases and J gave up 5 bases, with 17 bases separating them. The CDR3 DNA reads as TGTGCCAGCAGTTTTGTTGGTTTTTGGGGGGATAATTCACCCCTCCACTTT. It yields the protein CASSFVGFWGDNSPLHF.

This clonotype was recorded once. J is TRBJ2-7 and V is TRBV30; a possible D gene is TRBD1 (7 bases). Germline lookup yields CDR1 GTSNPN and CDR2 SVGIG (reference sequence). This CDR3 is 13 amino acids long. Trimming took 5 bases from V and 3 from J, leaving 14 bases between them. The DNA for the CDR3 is TGTGCCTGGCAGGGGGGTGCCAACTACGAGCAGTACTTC. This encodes CAWQGGANYEQYF.

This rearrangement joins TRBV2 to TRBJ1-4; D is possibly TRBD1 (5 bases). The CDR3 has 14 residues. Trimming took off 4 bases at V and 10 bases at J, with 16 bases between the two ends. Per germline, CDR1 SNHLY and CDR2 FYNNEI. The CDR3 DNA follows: TGTGCCAGCAGTGTGGGGACCGGAAATTTAAAACTGTTTTTT. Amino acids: CASSVGTGNLKLFF.

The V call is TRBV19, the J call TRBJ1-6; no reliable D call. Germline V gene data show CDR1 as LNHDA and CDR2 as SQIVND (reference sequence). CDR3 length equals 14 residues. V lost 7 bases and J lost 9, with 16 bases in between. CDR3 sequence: CASKTRDPISPLHF. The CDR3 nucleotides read TGTGCCAGTAAAACCCGCGACCCAATTTCACCCCTCCACTTT. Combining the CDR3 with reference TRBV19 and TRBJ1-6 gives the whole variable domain DGGITQSPKYLFRKEGQNVTLSCEQNLNHDAMYWYRQDPGQGLRLIYYSQIVNDFQKGDIAEGYSVSREKKESFPLTVTSAQKNPTAFYLCASKTRDPISPLHFGNGTRLTVT.

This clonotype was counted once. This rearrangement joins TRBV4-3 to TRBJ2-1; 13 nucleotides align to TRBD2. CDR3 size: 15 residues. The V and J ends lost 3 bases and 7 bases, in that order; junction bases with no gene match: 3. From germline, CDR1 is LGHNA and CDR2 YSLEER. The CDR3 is CASSQGLAGLNEQFF. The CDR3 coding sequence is TGCGCCAGCAGCCAGGGACTAGCGGGACTGAATGAGCAGTTCTTC.

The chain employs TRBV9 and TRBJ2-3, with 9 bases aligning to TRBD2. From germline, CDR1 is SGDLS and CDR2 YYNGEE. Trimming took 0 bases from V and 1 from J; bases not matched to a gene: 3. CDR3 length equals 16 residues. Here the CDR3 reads CASSVGIAGGTDTQYF. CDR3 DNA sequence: TGTGCCAGCAGCGTAGGAATAGCGGGGGGCACAGATACGCAGTATTTT.

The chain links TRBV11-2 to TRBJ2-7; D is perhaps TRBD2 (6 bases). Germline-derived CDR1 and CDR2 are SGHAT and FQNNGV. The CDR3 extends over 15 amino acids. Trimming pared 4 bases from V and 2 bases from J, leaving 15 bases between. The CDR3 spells CASSSLGSGAYEQYF. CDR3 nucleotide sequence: TGTGCCAGCAGCTCCCTGGGTAGCGGCGCCTACGAGCAGTACTTC.

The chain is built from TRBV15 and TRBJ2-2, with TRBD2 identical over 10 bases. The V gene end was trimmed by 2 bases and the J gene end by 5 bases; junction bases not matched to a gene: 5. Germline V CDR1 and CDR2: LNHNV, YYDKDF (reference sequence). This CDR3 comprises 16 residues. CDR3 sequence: CATSRQAGGLTGELFF. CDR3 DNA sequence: TGTGCCACCAGCAGACAAGCGGGGGGGCTTACCGGGGAGCTGTTTTTT.

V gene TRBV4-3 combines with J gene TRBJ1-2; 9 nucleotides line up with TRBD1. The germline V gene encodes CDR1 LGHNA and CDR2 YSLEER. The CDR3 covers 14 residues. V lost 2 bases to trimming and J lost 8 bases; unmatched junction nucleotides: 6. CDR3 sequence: CASSQMTGGVGYTF. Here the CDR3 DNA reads TGCGCCAGCAGCCAAATGACAGGGGGTGTCGGCTACACCTTC.

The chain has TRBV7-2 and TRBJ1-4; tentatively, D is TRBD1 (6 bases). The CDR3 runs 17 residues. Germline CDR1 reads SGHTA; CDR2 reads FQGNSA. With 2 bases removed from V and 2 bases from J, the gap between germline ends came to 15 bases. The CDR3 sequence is CASSLKGGGRTNEKLFF. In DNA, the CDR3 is TGTGCCAGCAGCTTAAAAGGGGGTGGACGGACTAATGAAAAACTGTTTTTT.

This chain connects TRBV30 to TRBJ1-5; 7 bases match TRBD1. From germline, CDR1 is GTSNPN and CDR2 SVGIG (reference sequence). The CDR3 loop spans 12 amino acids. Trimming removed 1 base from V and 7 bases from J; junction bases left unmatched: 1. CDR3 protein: CAWSGDSQPQHF. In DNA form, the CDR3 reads TGTGCCTGGAGTGGGGACAGCCAGCCCCAGCATTTT.

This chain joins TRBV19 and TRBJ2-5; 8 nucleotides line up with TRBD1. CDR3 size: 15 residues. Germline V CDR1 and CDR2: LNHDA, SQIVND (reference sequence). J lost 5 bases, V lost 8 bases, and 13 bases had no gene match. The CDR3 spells CASAAVAGGVETQYF. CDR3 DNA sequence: TGTGCCAGTGCAGCGGTGGCAGGGGGCGTGGAGACCCAGTACTTC.

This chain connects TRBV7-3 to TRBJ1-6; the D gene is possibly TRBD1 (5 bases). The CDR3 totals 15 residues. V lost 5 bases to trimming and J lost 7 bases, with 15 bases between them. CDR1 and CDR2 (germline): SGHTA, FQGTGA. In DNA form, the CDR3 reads TGTGCCAGCAGCCCAAGCGGGACCGGCAATTCACCCCTCCACTTT. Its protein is CASSPSGTGNSPLHF.

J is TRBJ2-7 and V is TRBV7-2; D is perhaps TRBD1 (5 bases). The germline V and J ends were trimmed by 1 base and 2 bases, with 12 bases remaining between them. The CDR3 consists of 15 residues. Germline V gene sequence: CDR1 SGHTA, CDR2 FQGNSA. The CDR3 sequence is CASSLGGRQTYEQYF. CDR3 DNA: TGTGCCAGCAGCTTAGGGGGCAGGCAAACCTACGAGCAGTACTTC.

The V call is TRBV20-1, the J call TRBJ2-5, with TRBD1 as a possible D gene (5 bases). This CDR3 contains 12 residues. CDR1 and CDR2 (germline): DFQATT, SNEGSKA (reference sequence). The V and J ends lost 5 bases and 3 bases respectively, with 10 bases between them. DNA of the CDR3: TGCAGTGCTTTAAAGGGGAAAGAGACCCAGTACTTC. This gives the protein CSALKGKETQYF.

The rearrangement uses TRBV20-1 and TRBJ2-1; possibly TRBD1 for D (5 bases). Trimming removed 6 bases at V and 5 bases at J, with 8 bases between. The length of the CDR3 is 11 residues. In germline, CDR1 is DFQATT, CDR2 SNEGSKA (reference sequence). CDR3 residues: CSALQDNEQFF. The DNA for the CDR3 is TGCAGTGCGTTACAGGACAATGAGCAGTTCTTC.